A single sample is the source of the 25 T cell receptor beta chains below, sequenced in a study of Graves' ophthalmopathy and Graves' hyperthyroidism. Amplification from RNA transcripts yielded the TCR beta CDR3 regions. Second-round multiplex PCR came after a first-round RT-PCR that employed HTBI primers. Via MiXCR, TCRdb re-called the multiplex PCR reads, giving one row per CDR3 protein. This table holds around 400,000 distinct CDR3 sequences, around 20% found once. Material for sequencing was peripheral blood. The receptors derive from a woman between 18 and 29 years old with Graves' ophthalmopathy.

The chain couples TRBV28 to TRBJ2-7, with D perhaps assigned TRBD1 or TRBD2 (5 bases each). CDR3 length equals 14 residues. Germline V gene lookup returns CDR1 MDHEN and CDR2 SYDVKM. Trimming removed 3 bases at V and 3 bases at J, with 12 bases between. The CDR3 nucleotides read TGTGCCAGCAGTTTCCTCCGGGACGACTACGAGCAGTACTTC. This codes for CASSFLRDDYEQYF.

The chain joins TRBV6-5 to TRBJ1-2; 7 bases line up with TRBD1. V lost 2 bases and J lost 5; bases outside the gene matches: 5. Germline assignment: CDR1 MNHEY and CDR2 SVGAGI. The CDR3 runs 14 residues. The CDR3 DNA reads TGTGCCAGCAGTTACGGCAGGGGGATATATGGCTACACCTTC. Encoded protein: CASSYGRGIYGYTF.

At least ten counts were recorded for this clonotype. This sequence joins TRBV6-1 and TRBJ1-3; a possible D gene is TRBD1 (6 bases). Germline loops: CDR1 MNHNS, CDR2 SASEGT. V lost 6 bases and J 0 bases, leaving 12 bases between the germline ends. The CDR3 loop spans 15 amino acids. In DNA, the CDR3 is TGTGCCAGCAGACCCCAGGGGAGCTCTGGAAACACCATATATTTT. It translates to CASRPQGSSGNTIYF.

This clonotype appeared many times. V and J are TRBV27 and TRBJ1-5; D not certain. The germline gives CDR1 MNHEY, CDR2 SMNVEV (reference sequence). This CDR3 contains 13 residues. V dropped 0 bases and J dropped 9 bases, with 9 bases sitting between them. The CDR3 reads CASSLSSFPPQHF. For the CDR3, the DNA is TGTGCCAGCAGTTTATCTAGCTTTCCGCCCCAGCATTTT.

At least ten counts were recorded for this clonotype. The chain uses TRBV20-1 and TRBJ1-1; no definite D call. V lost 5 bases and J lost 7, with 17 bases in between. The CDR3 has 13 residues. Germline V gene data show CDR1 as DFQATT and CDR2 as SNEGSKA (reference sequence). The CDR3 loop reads CSAGPRALNEAFF. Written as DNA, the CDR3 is TGCAGTGCTGGCCCTCGGGCCCTTAATGAAGCTTTCTTT.

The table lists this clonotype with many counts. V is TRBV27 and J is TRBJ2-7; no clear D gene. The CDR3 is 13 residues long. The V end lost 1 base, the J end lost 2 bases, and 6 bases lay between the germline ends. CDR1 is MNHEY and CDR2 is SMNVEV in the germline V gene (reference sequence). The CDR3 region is CASSLYSPYEQYF. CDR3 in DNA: TGTGCCAGCAGTTTATACAGCCCCTACGAGCAGTACTTC.

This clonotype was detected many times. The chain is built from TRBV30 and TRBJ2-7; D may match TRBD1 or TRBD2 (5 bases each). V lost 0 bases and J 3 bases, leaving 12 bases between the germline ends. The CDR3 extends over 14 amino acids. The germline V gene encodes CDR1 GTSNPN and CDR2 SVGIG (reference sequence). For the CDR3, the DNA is TGTGCCTGGAGTGTACACGGGGCCAACTACGAGCAGTACTTC. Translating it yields CAWSVHGANYEQYF. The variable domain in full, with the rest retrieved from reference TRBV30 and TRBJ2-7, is SQTIHQWPATLVQPVGSPLSLECTVEGTSNPNLYWYRQAAGRGLQLLFYSVGIGQISSEVPQNLSASRPQDRQFILSSKKLLLSDSGFYLCAWSVHGANYEQYFGPGTRLTVT.

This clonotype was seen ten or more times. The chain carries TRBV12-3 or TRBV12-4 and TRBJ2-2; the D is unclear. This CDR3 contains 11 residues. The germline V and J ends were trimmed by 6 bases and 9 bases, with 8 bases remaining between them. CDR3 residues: CASRVSRELFF. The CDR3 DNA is TGTGCCAGCAGGGTCTCGCGGGAGCTGTTTTTT.

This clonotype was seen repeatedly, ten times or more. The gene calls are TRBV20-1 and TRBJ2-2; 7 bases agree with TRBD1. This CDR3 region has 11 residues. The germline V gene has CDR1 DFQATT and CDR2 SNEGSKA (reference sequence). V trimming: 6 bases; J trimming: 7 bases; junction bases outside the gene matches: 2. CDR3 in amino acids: CSAPGGGELFF. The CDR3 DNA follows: TGCAGTGCCCCAGGGGGCGGGGAGCTGTTTTTT.

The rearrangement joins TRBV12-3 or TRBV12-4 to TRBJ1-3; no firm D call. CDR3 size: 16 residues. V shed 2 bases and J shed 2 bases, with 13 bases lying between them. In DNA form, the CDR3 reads TGTGCCAGCAGTTTATTCCGCGCCACCCCTGGAAACACCATATATTTT. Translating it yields CASSLFRATPGNTIYF.

CDR3 DNA: TGTGCCAGCGTTGGTAGCGGGAGTTTCGAGACCCAGTACTTC. This encodes CASVGSGSFETQYF. V gene TRBV2 combines with J gene TRBJ2-5, with 9 bases fitting TRBD2. This CDR3 has 14 residues. The germline V gene encodes CDR1 SNHLY and CDR2 FYNNEI. The J segment lost 5 bases and the V segment lost 8 bases, leaving 9 bases of the junction unmatched. The full variable domain, in which reference TRBV2 and TRBJ2-5 provide the parts outside the CDR3, is EPEVTQTPSHQVTQMGQEVILRCVPISNHLYFYWYRQILGQKVEFLVSFYNNEISEKSEIFDDQFSVERPDGSNFTLKIRSTKLEDSAMYFCASVGSGSFETQYFGPGTRLLVL.

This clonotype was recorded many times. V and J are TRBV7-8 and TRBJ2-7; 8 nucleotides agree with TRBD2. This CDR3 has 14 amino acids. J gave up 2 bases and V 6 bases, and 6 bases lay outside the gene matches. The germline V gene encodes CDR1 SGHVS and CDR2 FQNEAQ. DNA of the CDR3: TGTGCCAGCAGGCGGGGGGCCGGTCCCTACGAGCAGTACTTC. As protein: CASRRGAGPYEQYF.

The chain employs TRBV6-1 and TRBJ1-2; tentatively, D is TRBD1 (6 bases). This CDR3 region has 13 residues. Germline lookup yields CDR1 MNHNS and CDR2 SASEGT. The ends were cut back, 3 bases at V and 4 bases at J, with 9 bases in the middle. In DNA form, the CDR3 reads TGTGCCAGCAGTGAGACAGGTTCCTATGGCTACACCTTC. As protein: CASSETGSYGYTF.

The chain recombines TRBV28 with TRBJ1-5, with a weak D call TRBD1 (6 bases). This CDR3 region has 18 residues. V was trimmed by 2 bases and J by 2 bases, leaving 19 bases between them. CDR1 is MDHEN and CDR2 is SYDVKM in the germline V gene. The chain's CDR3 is CASSLPQGGGVGNQPQHF. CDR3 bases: TGTGCCAGCAGTTTACCCCAAGGGGGGGGCGTCGGCAATCAGCCCCAGCATTTT.

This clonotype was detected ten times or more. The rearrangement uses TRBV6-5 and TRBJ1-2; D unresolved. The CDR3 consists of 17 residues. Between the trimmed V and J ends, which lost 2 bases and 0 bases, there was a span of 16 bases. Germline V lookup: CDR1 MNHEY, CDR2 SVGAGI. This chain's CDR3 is CASSYPLSPTPNYGYTF. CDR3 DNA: TGTGCCAGCAGTTACCCCCTTTCCCCGACACCTAACTATGGCTACACCTTC.

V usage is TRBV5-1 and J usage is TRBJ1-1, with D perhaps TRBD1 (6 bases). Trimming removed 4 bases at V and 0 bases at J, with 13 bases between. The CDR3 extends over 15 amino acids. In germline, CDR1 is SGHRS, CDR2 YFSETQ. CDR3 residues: CASSQGQLMNTEAFF. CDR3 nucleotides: TGCGCCAGCAGCCAAGGACAGCTTATGAACACTGAAGCTTTCTTT.

The CDR3: CASSSVQALGETQYF. In nucleotides, the CDR3 is TGTGCCAGCAGTTCAGTACAGGCCTTGGGCGAGACCCAGTACTTC. The chain couples TRBV28 to TRBJ2-5; TRBD1 might be the D (5 bases). V was clipped by 4 bases and J by 5 bases, with 17 bases between them. The CDR3 spans 15 residues. Germline CDR1 reads MDHEN; CDR2 reads SYDVKM.

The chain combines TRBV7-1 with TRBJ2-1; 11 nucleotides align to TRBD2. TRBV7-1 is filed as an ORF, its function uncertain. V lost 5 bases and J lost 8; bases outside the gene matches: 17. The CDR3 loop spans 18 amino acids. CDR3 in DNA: TGTGCCAGCAGCCCTCGTGCCGTACTAGCGGGAGAGGTCGATGAGCAGTTCTTC. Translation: CASSPRAVLAGEVDEQFF.

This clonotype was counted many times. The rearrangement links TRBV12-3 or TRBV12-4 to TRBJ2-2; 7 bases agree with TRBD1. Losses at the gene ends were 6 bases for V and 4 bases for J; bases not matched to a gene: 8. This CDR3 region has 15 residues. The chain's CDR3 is CASSGRGSRTGELFF. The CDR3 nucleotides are TGTGCCAGCAGCGGCAGGGGGTCGCGCACCGGGGAGCTGTTTTTT.

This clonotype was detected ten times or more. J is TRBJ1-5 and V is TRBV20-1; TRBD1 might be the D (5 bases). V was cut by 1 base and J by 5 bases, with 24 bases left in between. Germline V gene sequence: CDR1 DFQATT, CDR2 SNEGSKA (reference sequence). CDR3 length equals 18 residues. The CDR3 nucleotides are TGCAGTGCTAGAGGATCCTCCTATAAGACAGAGAGGGATCAGCCCCAGCATTTT. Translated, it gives CSARGSSYKTERDQPQHF.

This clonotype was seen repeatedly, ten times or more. The CDR3 sequence: CASSQDWAGGYTGELFF. The CDR3 nucleotides read TGTGCCAGCAGCCAAGATTGGGCGGGAGGGTACACCGGGGAGCTGTTTTTT. The chain joins TRBV4-2 to TRBJ2-2; TRBD2 matches at 9 bases. Germline CDR1 LGHNA, CDR2 YNFKEQ. The CDR3 contains 17 residues. With 0 bases clipped from V and 3 bases from J, the junction kept 5 bases outside the gene matches.

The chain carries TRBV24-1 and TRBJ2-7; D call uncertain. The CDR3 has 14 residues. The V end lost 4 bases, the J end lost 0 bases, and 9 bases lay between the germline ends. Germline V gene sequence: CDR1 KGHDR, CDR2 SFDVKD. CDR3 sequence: CATSEGSNSYEQYF. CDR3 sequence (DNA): TGTGCCACCAGTGAGGGGTCTAACTCCTACGAGCAGTACTTC.

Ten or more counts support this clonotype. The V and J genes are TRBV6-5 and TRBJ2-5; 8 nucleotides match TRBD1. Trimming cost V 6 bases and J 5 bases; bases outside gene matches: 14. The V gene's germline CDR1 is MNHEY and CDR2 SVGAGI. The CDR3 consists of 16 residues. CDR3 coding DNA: TGTGCCAGCAGCACCAGTTACAGGGGGTCTGTGGAGACCCAGTACTTC. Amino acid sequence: CASSTSYRGSVETQYF.

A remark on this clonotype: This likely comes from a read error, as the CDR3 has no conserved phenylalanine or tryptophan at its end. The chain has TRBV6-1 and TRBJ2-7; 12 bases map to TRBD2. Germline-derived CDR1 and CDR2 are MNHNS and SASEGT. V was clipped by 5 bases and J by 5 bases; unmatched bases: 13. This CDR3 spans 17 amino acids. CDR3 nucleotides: TGTGCCAGCAGTCCGGGACATTTGACTAGCGGGAGACACGAGCAGTACCTC. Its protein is CASSPGHLTSGRHEQYL.

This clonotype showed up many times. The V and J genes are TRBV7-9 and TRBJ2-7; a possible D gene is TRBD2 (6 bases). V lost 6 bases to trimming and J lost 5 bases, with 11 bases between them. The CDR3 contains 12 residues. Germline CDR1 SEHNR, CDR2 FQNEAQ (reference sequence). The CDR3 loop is CASSPPGDEQYF. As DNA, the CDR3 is TGTGCCAGCAGTCCTCCGGGGGACGAGCAGTACTTC.